This T cell receptor beta chain was sequenced during a study of T cells in Graves' hyperthyroidism and ophthalmopathy. The CDR3 is 14 amino acids. With 1 base removed from V and 7 bases from J, the gap between germline ends came to 13 bases. Looked up from germline, CDR1 is LNHDA and CDR2 is SQIVND (reference sequence). Amplified TCR beta CDR3 regions came from RNA transcripts. Researchers ran a first-round RT-PCR on the TCR CDR3 using the HTBI primer set. TCRdb fed the multiplex PCR reads into MiXCR, producing one record per CDR3 protein. The table records 250,000 to 350,000 distinct CDR3 sequences, approximately 16% of them present only once.

The rearrangement links TRBV19 to TRBJ1-1; D remains unclear. Sequenced material: blood. This receptor was taken from a man under 40 with Graves' hyperthyroidism. CDR3 nucleotide sequence: TGTGCCAGTAGTATAGCGGCAATTTGTGGTGAAGCTTTCTTT. This codes for CASSIAAICGEAFF. The full variable domain, with the rest looked up from reference TRBV19 and TRBJ1-1, is DGGITQSPKYLFRKEGQNVTLSCEQNLNHDAMYWYRQDPGQGLRLIYYSQIVNDFQKGDIAEGYSVSREKKESFPLTVTSAQKNPTAFYLCASSIAAICGEAFFGQGTRLTVV.